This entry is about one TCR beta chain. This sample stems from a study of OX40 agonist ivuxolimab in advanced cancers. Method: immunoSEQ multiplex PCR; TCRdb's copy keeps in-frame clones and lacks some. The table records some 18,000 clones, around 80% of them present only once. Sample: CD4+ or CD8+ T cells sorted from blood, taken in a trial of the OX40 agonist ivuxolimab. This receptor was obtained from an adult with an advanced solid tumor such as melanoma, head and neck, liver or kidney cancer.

CDR3 coding DNA: TGTGCCAGCAGCTTAGATCGGGACAGGACGGGAGGCTACACCTTC. Amino acids: CASSLDRDRTGGYTF. V gene TRBV7-9 combines with J gene TRBJ1-2, with 8 bases matching TRBD1. V gave up 1 base and J gave up 8 bases; unmatched junction bases: 9. Germline V CDR1 and CDR2: SEHNR, FQNEAQ (reference sequence). The CDR3 contains 15 residues.